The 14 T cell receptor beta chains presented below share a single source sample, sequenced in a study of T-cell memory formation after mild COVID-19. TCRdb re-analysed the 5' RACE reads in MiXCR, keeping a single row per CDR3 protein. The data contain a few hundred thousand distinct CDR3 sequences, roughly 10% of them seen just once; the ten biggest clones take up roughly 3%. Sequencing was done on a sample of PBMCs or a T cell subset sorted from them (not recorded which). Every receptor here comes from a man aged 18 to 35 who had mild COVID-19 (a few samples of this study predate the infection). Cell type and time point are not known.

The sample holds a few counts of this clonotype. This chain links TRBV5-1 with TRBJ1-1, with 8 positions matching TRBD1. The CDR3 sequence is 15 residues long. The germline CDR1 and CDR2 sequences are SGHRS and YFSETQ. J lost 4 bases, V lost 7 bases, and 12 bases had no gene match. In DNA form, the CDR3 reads TGCGCCAGCTGCAAAAACAGGGGGAGGACCACTGAAGCTTTCTTT. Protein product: CASCKNRGRTTEAFF. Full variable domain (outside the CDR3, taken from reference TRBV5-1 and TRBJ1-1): KAGVTQTPRYLIKTRGQQVTLSCSPISGHRSVSWYQQTPGQGLQFLFEYFSETQRNKGNFPGRFSGRQFSNSRSEMNVSTLELGDSALYLCASCKNRGRTTEAFFGQGTRLTVV.

CDR3 region: CASSAGTLGGETQYF. CDR3 DNA: TGTGCCAGCAGTGCCGGGACCTTAGGTGGGGAGACCCAGTACTTC. V and J are TRBV11-1 and TRBJ2-5; D may match TRBD1 or TRBD2 (5 bases each). The CDR3 spans 15 residues. Germline V gene data show CDR1 as SGHAT and CDR2 as FQDESV (reference sequence). V dropped 6 bases and J dropped 5 bases, with 19 bases sitting between them.

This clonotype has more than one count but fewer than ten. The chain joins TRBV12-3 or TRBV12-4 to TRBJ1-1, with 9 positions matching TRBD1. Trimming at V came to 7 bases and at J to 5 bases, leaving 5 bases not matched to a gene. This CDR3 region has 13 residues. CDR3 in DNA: TGTGCCAGCACCCGACAGGGGGGTACTGAAGCTTTCTTT. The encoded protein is CASTRQGGTEAFF.

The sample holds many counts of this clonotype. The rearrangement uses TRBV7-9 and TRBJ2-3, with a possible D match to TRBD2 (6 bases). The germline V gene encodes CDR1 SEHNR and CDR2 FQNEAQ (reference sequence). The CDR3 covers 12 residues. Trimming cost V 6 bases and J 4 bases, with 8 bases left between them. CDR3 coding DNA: TGTGCCAGCAGTTCGGGGGCAGATACGCAGTATTTT. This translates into CASSSGADTQYF.

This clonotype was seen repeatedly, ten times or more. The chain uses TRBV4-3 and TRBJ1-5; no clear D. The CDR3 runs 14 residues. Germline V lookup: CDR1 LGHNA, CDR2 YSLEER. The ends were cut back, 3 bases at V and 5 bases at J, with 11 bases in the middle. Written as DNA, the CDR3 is TGCGCCAGCAGCCAGAGCAACGAAGATCAGCCCCAGCATTTT. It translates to CASSQSNEDQPQHF.

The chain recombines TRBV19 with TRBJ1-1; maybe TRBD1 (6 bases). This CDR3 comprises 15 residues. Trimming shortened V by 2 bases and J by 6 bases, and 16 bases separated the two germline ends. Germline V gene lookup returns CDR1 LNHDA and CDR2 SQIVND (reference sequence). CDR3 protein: CASSIRGGQRAEAFF. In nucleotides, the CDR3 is TGTGCCAGTAGTATACGAGGGGGGCAGCGCGCTGAAGCTTTCTTT.

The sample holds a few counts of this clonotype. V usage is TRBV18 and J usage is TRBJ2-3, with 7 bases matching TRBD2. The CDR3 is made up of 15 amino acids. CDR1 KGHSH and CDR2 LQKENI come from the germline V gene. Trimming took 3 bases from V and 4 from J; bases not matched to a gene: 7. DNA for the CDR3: TGTGCCAGCTCACCCTTGAGCGGGGTGTCAGATACGCAGTATTTT. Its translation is CASSPLSGVSDTQYF.

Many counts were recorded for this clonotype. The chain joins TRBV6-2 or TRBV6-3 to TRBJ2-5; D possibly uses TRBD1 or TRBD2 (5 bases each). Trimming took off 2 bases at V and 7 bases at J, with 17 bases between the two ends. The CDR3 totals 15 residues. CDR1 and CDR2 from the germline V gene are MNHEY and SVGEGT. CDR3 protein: CASSYAGTAKGTQYF. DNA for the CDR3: TGTGCCAGCAGTTACGCCGGGACGGCAAAGGGGACCCAGTACTTC.

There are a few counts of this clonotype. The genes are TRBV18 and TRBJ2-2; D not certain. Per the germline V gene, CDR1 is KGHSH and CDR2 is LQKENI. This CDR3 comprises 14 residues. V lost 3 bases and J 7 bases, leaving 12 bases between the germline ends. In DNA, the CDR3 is TGTGCCAGCTCACCCAAATCTATGAGCGGGGAGCTGTTTTTT. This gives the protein CASSPKSMSGELFF.

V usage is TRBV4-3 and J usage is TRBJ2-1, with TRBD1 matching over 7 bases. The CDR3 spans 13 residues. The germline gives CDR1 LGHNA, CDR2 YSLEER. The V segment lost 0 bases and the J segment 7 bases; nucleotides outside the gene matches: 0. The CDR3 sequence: CASSQEQGNEQFF. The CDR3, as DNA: TGCGCCAGCAGCCAAGAACAGGGGAATGAGCAGTTCTTC.

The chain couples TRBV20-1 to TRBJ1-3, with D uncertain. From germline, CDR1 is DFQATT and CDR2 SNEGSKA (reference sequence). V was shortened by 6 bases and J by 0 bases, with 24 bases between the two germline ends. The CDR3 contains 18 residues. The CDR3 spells CSALPLLRPGFSGNTIYF. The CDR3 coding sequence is TGCAGTGCGCTCCCCCTCCTCCGTCCAGGTTTCTCTGGAAACACCATATATTTT.

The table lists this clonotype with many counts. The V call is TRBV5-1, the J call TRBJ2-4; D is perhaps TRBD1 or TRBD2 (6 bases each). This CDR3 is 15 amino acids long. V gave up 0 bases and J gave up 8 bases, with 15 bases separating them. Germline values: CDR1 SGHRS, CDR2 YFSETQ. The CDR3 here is CASSLGTAGEDIQYF. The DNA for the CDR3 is TGCGCCAGCAGCTTGGGGACCGCAGGGGAGGACATTCAGTACTTC.

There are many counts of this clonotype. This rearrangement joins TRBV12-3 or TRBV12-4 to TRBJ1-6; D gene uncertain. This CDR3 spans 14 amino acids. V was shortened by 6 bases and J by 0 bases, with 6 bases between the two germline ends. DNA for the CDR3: TGTGCCAGCAGAGGTAGCTCCTATAATTCACCCCTCCACTTT. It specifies CASRGSSYNSPLHF.

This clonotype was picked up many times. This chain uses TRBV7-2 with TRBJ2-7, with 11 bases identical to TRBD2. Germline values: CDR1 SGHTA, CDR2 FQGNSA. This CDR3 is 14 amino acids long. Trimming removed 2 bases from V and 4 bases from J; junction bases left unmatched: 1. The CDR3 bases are TGTGCCAGCAGCTTAACTAGCGGGGGTTACGAGCAGTACTTC. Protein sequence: CASSLTSGGYEQYF.